This passage covers 32 T cell receptor beta chains from one sample sequenced in a study of T cell changes during pregnancy in multiple sclerosis (dated by TCRdb to about 2019). The library came from the immunoSEQ multiplex PCR assay. TCRdb mirrors the immuneACCESS table, restricted to in-frame sequences. Some clones are absent from its copies; in checked studies, under half trace to an unresolved V gene, and the reason for the others is unknown. Here the sample has roughly 110,000 clones; less than 95% occur a single time. The top ten hold roughly 1.7% of the sample. The sequences come from peripheral blood, collected after pregnancy. The receptors originated from a female donor with multiple sclerosis, enrolled in a pregnancy study.

The DNA for the CDR3 is TGTGCCAGCAGCGTATTCGACAGGGTGAGTGAAGCTTTCTTT. It translates to CASSVFDRVSEAFF. This chain connects TRBV9 to TRBJ1-1; 7 bases are a match to TRBD1. V shed 1 base, J shed 7 bases, and the junction held 7 bases outside the gene matches. The CDR3 totals 14 residues. Germline values: CDR1 SGDLS, CDR2 YYNGEE.

This chain links TRBV10-3 with TRBJ1-6; the D gene is possibly TRBD1 (5 bases). The V gene's germline CDR1 is ENHRY and CDR2 SYGVKD. Between the trimmed V and J ends, which lost 8 bases and 10 bases, there was a span of 18 bases. CDR3 length equals 14 residues. The CDR3 DNA reads as TGTGCCATCCCGGGGGAGGGAGCGGACTCACCCCTCCACTTT. Translated: CAIPGEGADSPLHF.

The rearrangement joins TRBV29-1 to TRBJ1-3, with D hard to call. Germline CDR1 SQVTM, CDR2 ANQGSEA. The length of the CDR3 is 13 residues. V was shortened by 4 bases and J by 0 bases, with 7 bases between the two germline ends. The CDR3 spells CSVGAGSGNTIYF. The DNA for the CDR3 is TGCAGCGTTGGGGCGGGCTCTGGAAACACCATATATTTT.

This rearrangement joins TRBV27 to TRBJ2-7; TRBD1 might be the D (5 bases). With 2 bases removed from V and 1 base from J, the gap between germline ends came to 12 bases. The germline CDR1 and CDR2 sequences are MNHEY and SMNVEV (reference sequence). The CDR3 contains 15 residues. CDR3 DNA sequence: TGTGCCAGCAGTTTAAAGTCAGGGAAGTCCTACGAGCAGTACTTC. It translates to CASSLKSGKSYEQYF.

The chain links TRBV2 to TRBJ1-1; D is unclear. The CDR3 contains 13 residues. V was trimmed by 7 bases and J by 1 base, leaving 10 bases between them. CDR1 and CDR2 (germline): SNHLY, FYNNEI. Here the CDR3 DNA reads TGTGCCAGCAATGGCGGTGAGAACACTGAAGCTTTCTTT. This gives the protein CASNGGENTEAFF.

V usage is TRBV29-1 and J usage is TRBJ2-7; tentatively, D is TRBD2 (6 bases). CDR3 length equals 13 residues. With 7 bases removed from V and 5 bases from J, the gap between germline ends came to 18 bases. Germline-derived CDR1 and CDR2 are SQVTM and ANQGSEA. For the CDR3, the DNA is TGCAGCGCGGGGCCTAAGGGGAGGCACGAGCAGTACTTC. This gives the protein CSAGPKGRHEQYF.

The chain uses TRBV2 and TRBJ1-1; the match to TRBD1 covers 7 bases. This CDR3 has 14 amino acids. Germline assignment: CDR1 SNHLY and CDR2 FYNNEI. V shed 7 bases and J 1 base; nucleotides not matched to a gene: 6. The CDR3 DNA sequence: TGTGCCAGCACCATACAGGGGCAGAACACTGAAGCTTTCTTT. Translation: CASTIQGQNTEAFF.

This chain connects TRBV7-9 to TRBJ2-7; D may be TRBD2 (6 bases). CDR1 and CDR2 from the germline V gene are SEHNR and FQNEAQ (reference sequence). CDR3 size: 14 residues. With 5 bases removed from V and 2 bases from J, the gap between germline ends came to 13 bases. The CDR3 bases are TGTGCCAGCAGCCTCGGGACTCTCCCCTACGAGCAGTACTTC. As protein: CASSLGTLPYEQYF.

The V gene is TRBV7-9, the J gene TRBJ1-4; 7 positions match TRBD1. CDR3 length: 14 amino acids. The germline gives CDR1 SEHNR, CDR2 FQNEAQ (reference sequence). V dropped 5 bases and J dropped 4; count of bases not matched to a gene: 4. CDR3 in DNA: TGTGCCAGCAGCACTTCAGGGGGTAATGAAAAACTGTTTTTT. Its protein product is CASSTSGGNEKLFF.

The CDR3 DNA follows: TGTGCCAGCAGCCAAGGATTAAGGGTGCGACTAGTATCCGGATACGAGCAGTACTTC. It specifies CASSQGLRVRLVSGYEQYF. V is TRBV4-2 and J is TRBJ2-7, with D possibly being TRBD2 (6 bases). The V gene's germline CDR1 is LGHNA and CDR2 YNFKEQ. The CDR3 consists of 19 residues. The V gene lost 1 base and the J gene lost 4 bases, with 26 bases spanning the gap.

The chain couples TRBV2 to TRBJ1-2; 10 bases map to TRBD1. The length of the CDR3 is 15 residues. From germline, CDR1 is SNHLY and CDR2 FYNNEI. V lost 5 bases, J lost 4 bases, and 7 bases stayed unmatched. CDR3: CASSPAGTGVYGYTF. The CDR3 nucleotides read TGTGCCAGCAGTCCTGCCGGGACAGGGGTCTATGGCTACACCTTC.

The chain couples TRBV15 to TRBJ2-7, with D tentatively TRBD1 (6 bases). The length of the CDR3 is 15 residues. Germline loops: CDR1 LNHNV, CDR2 YYDKDF (reference sequence). The V and J ends lost 1 base and 5 bases respectively, with 15 bases between them. CDR3 DNA: TGTGCCACCAGCAGAGGGGACACAGGTGGGGACGAGCAGTACTTC. Translated, it gives CATSRGDTGGDEQYF.

V usage is TRBV30 and J usage is TRBJ1-4; 9 positions agree with TRBD1. The CDR3 sequence is 15 residues long. Trimming at V came to 2 bases and at J to 5 bases, leaving 6 bases not matched to a gene. CDR1 and CDR2 (germline): GTSNPN, SVGIG (reference sequence). The CDR3: CAWSRTGAKNEKLFF. CDR3 nucleotide sequence: TGTGCCTGGAGTCGGACAGGGGCTAAGAATGAAAAACTGTTTTTT.

The chain couples TRBV19 to TRBJ1-2; 12 bases are shared with TRBD1. J was trimmed by 2 bases and V by 5 bases; bases with no gene match: 9. Germline loops: CDR1 LNHDA, CDR2 SQIVND (reference sequence). This CDR3 has 17 residues. The CDR3: CASSLRDRGRLNYGYTF. The CDR3 DNA sequence: TGTGCCAGTAGTCTCCGGGACAGGGGGCGCTTGAACTATGGCTACACCTTC.

The CDR3: CAWDSGQETYEQYF. DNA of the CDR3: TGTGCCTGGGACTCGGGACAGGAGACCTACGAGCAGTACTTC. The chain joins TRBV30 to TRBJ2-7; 8 bases agree with TRBD1. This CDR3 has 14 residues. V shed 5 bases, J shed 2 bases, and the junction held 8 bases outside the gene matches. Germline CDR1 reads GTSNPN; CDR2 reads SVGIG (reference sequence). The variable domain in full, completed from reference TRBV30 and TRBJ2-7, reads SQTIHQWPATLVQPVGSPLSLECTVEGTSNPNLYWYRQAAGRGLQLLFYSVGIGQISSEVPQNLSASRPQDRQFILSSKKLLLSDSGFYLCAWDSGQETYEQYFGPGTRLTVT.

The rearrangement joins TRBV5-4 to TRBJ2-1, with D perhaps TRBD2 (6 bases). CDR3 size: 16 residues. Looked up from germline, CDR1 is SGHNT and CDR2 is YYREEE (reference sequence). V lost 2 bases to trimming and J lost 9 bases, with 21 bases between them. The CDR3 DNA reads TGTGCCAGCAGCTTCTCTCGCGGGATTTCTCGGGTTGAGCAGTTCTTC. Protein: CASSFSRGISRVEQFF.

V and J are TRBV6-4 and TRBJ2-1, with 16 bases matching TRBD2. Trimming took 5 bases from V and 8 from J; bases not matched to a gene: 12. Germline CDR1 reads MRHNA; CDR2 reads SNTAGT. The CDR3 extends over 18 amino acids. This chain's CDR3 is CASSPPGLAGGENDEQFF. The CDR3 region has the DNA TGTGCCAGCAGTCCTCCGGGACTAGCGGGGGGGGAAAACGATGAGCAGTTCTTC.

The CDR3 DNA reads TGTGCCTCATCACGTCAGGACTCCACCTACGAGCAGTACTTC. This translates into CASSRQDSTYEQYF. The V call is TRBV30, the J call TRBJ2-7, with D possibly being TRBD2 (5 bases). This CDR3 is 14 amino acids long. V lost 7 bases and J 2 bases, leaving 18 bases between the germline ends. From germline, CDR1 is GTSNPN and CDR2 SVGIG (reference sequence). The whole variable domain, remainder taken from reference TRBV30 and TRBJ2-7, is SQTIHQWPATLVQPVGSPLSLECTVEGTSNPNLYWYRQAAGRGLQLLFYSVGIGQISSEVPQNLSASRPQDRQFILSSKKLLLSDSGFYLCASSRQDSTYEQYFGPGTRLTVT.

The V gene is TRBV5-6, the J gene TRBJ2-5; no firm D call. The V and J ends lost 0 bases and 1 base respectively, with 4 bases between them. Germline values: CDR1 SGHDT, CDR2 YYEEEE. This CDR3 is built from 13 residues. The DNA for the CDR3 is TGTGCCAGCAGCTTGGTCGGCCAAGAGACCCAGTACTTC. Translation: CASSLVGQETQYF.

The chain carries TRBV9 and TRBJ2-6, with 13 positions matching TRBD2. The CDR3 length is 20 residues. CDR1 is SGDLS and CDR2 is YYNGEE in the germline V gene. The V gene end was trimmed by 2 bases and the J gene end by 0 bases; junction bases not matched to a gene: 8. CDR3 sequence: CASSVAGTSGVSSGANVLTF. CDR3 in DNA: TGTGCCAGCAGCGTGGCCGGGACTAGCGGGGTAAGCTCTGGGGCCAACGTCCTGACTTTC.

The V gene is TRBV28, the J gene TRBJ1-3; D remains ambiguous. Trimming removed 10 bases from V and 4 bases from J, with 17 bases in between. This CDR3 spans 14 amino acids. In germline, CDR1 is MDHEN, CDR2 SYDVKM. In DNA form, the CDR3 reads TGTGCCACCGCGATAAAGCCGTCGGGAAACACCATATATTTT. Translating gives CATAIKPSGNTIYF.

This chain joins TRBV30 and TRBJ1-2; the D gene is possibly TRBD1 (5 bases). V lost 1 base, J lost 3 bases, and 6 bases lay in between. Germline CDR1 reads GTSNPN; CDR2 reads SVGIG (reference sequence). CDR3 length: 12 amino acids. CDR3 nucleotides: TGTGCCTGGAGTGCGACAGACTATGGCTACACCTTC. It specifies CAWSATDYGYTF.

In its sample, this clone was seen once. CDR3 residues: CASSSGGAREQFF. The CDR3, as DNA: TGTGCCAGTAGTAGCGGGGGGGCCAGGGAGCAGTTCTTC. The chain combines TRBV19 with TRBJ2-1; TRBD2 matches at 9 bases. This CDR3 has 13 residues. Trimming cost V 4 bases and J 10 bases; bases outside gene matches: 5. In germline, CDR1 is LNHDA, CDR2 SQIVND (reference sequence).

This clone was detected only once. The chain joins TRBV7-3 to TRBJ2-1, with 8 bases aligning to TRBD2. Germline V gives CDR1 SGHTA, CDR2 FQGTGA. Losses at the gene ends were 4 bases for V and 11 bases for J; bases not matched to a gene: 10. The CDR3 sequence is 14 residues long. The CDR3 DNA reads TGTGCCAGCAGCTCCGGACTAGCTCCACGGAAGCAGTTCTTC. As protein: CASSSGLAPRKQFF.

The chain links TRBV6-1 to TRBJ1-1, with D unresolved. V gave up 6 bases and J gave up 1 base, with 9 bases separating them. The CDR3 runs to 13 residues. Per the germline V gene, CDR1 is MNHNS and CDR2 is SASEGT. As DNA, the CDR3 is TGTGCCAGCAGGGAGGACGGGAACACTGAAGCTTTCTTT. Its protein is CASREDGNTEAFF.

The CDR3 here is CASSARDFGETQYF. The DNA of the CDR3 is TGTGCCAGCAGCGCCCGGGACTTTGGGGAGACCCAGTACTTC. V gene TRBV5-6 combines with J gene TRBJ2-5, with D perhaps TRBD2 (6 bases). In germline, CDR1 is SGHDT, CDR2 YYEEEE. V was trimmed by 4 bases and J by 5 bases, leaving 15 bases between them. The CDR3 has 14 residues.

V usage is TRBV6-1 and J usage is TRBJ1-1, with D tentatively TRBD1 (6 bases). This CDR3 is built from 13 residues. The V gene's germline CDR1 is MNHNS and CDR2 SASEGT. The V and J ends lost 8 bases and 5 bases respectively, with 15 bases between them. This CDR3 is CASRTAQGTEAFF. The CDR3, as DNA: TGTGCCAGCCGGACAGCCCAGGGGACTGAAGCTTTCTTT.

The V and J genes are TRBV9 and TRBJ2-2, with TRBD2 identical over 8 bases. The CDR3 totals 17 residues. Germline trimming cut 1 base from V and 4 bases from J; bases unmatched to any gene: 9. The germline CDR1 and CDR2 sequences are SGDLS and YYNGEE. The CDR3 reads CASSVLSGGRGTGELFF. The CDR3 bases are TGTGCCAGCAGCGTATTGAGCGGGGGCAGGGGCACCGGGGAGCTGTTTTTT.

V gene TRBV9 combines with J gene TRBJ1-1; 7 bases fit TRBD1. V gave up 4 bases and J gave up 10 bases; unmatched junction bases: 7. Per the germline V gene, CDR1 is SGDLS and CDR2 is YYNGEE. The CDR3 sequence is 12 residues long. CDR3 nucleotide sequence: TGTGCCAGCAGCCCAGGGCAGGGGGGAGCTTTCTTT. It encodes CASSPGQGGAFF.

The table lists this clone with a few counts. This chain connects TRBV10-3 to TRBJ2-3; TRBD2 matches at 7 bases. Per germline, CDR1 ENHRY and CDR2 SYGVKD. The V gene end was trimmed by 0 bases and the J gene end by 2 bases; junction bases not matched to a gene: 2. The CDR3 length is 15 residues. The CDR3, as DNA: TGTGCCATCAGTGAGTCCCGACTAGCCACAGATACGCAGTATTTT. It translates to CAISESRLATDTQYF.

V gene TRBV6-4 combines with J gene TRBJ1-1; D is perhaps TRBD1 (6 bases). Germline CDR1 and CDR2: MRHNA and SNTAGT. The CDR3 is 15 amino acids. The germline V and J ends were trimmed by 3 bases and 0 bases, with 11 bases remaining between them. The CDR3 nucleotides read TGTGCCAGCAGTGATAGGACAGCGTTGAACACTGAAGCTTTCTTT. Its protein is CASSDRTALNTEAFF.

The rearrangement uses TRBV5-6 and TRBJ2-7; TRBD1 matches 7 bases. This CDR3 region has 13 residues. Germline loops: CDR1 SGHDT, CDR2 YYEEEE. V shed 3 bases and J 3 bases; nucleotides not matched to a gene: 3. The CDR3 coding sequence is TGTGCCAGCAGCTCCAGGGACAGCTACGAGCAGTACTTC. The encoded protein is CASSSRDSYEQYF.